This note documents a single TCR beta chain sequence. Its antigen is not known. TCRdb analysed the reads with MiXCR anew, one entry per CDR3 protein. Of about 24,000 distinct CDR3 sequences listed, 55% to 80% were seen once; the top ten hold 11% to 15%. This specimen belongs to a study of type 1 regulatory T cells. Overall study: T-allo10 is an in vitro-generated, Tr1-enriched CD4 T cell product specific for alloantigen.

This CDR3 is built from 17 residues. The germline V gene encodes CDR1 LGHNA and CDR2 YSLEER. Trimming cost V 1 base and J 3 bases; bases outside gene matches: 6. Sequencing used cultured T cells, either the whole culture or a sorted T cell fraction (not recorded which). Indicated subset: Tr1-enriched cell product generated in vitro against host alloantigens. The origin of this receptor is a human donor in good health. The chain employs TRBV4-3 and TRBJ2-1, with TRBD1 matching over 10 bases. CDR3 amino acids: CASSQGPGQGYYNEQFF. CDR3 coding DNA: TGCGCCAGCAGCCAAGGTCCGGGACAGGGGTACTACAATGAGCAGTTCTTC.